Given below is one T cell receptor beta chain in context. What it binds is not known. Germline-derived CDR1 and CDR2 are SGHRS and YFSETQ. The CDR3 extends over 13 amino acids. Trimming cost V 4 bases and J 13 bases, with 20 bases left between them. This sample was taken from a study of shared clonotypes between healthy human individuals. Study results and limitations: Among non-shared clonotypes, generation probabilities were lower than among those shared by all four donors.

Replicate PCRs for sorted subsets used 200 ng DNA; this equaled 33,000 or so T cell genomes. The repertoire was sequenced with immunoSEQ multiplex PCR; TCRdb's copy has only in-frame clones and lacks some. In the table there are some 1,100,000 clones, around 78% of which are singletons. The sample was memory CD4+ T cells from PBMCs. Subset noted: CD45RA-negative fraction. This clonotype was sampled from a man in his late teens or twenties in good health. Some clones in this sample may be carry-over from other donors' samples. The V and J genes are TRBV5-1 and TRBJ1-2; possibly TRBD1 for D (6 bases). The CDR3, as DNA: TGCGCCAGCAGCCTCGGGGGGCAGACTCCTCTCACCTTC. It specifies CASSLGGQTPLTF.